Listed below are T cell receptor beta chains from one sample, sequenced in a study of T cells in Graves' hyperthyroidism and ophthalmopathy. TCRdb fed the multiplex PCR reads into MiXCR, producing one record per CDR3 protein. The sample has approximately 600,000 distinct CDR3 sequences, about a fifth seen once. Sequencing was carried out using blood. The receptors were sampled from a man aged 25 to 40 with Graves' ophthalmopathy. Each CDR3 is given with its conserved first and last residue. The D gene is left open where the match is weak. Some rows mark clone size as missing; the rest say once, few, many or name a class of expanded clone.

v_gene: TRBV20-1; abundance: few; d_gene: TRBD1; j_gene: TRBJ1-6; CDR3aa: CSARRTGRESPLHF; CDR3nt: TGCAGTGCTAGACGGACAGGGAGGGAATCACCCCTCCACTTT
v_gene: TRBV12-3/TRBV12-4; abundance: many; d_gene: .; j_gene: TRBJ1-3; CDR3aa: CASSFRNTAGNTIYF; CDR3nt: TGTGCCAGCAGCTTCCGAAACACGGCTGGAAACACCATATATTTT
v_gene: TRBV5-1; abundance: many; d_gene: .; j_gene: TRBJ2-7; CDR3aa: CASSFGGPDREVYEQYF; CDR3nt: TGCGCCAGCAGCTTTGGAGGGCCTGACAGGGAAGTCTACGAGCAGTACTTC
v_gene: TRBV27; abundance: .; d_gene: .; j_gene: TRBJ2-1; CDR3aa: CASSPRLSDSYNEQFF; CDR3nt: TGTGCCAGCAGTCCCCGACTATCCGACTCCTACAATGAGCAGTTCTTC
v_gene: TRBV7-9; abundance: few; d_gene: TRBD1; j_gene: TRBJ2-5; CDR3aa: CASSPDRGLFQETQYF; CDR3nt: TGTGCCAGCAGCCCTGACAGGGGGCTGTTCCAAGAGACCCAGTACTTC
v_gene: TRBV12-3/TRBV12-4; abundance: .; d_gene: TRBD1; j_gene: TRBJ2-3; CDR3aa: CASSRGPVTDTQYF; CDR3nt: TGTGCCAGCAGTAGGGGGCCTGTCACAGATACGCAGTATTTT
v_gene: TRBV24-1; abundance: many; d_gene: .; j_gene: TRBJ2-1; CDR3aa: CATSDSGLSFGYNEQFF; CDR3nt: TGTGCCACCAGTGACTCCGGACTTTCCTTCGGCTACAATGAGCAGTTCTTC
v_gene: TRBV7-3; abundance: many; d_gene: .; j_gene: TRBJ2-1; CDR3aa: CASSLDLYNEQFF; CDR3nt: TGTGCCAGCAGCTTGGACCTTTATAATGAGCAGTTCTTC
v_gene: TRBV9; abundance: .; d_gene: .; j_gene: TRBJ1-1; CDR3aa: CASSVAGDTEAFF; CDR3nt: TGTGCCAGCAGCGTAGCAGGGGACACTGAAGCTTTCTTT
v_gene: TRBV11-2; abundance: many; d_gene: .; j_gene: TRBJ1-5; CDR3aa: CASTQDGQPQHF; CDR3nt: TGTGCCAGCACCCAGGATGGTCAGCCCCAGCATTTT
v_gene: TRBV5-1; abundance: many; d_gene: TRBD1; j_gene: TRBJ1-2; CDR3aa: CASSVDGRGRSIDGYTF; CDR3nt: TGCGCCAGCAGCGTCGACGGCAGGGGGCGATCTATAGATGGCTACACCTTC
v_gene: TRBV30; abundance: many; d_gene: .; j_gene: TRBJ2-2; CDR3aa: CAWNLRGTGELFF; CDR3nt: TGTGCCTGGAATCTTAGAGGCACCGGGGAGCTGTTTTTT
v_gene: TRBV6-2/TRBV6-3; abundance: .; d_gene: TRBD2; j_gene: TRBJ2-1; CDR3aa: CASSYGTSGEYNEQFF; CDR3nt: TGTGCCAGCAGTTACGGCACTAGCGGAGAATACAATGAGCAGTTCTTC
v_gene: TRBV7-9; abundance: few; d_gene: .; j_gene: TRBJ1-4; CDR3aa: CASSLDRVTNEKLFF; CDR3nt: TGTGCCAGCAGCTTAGACAGGGTAACTAATGAAAAACTGTTTTTT
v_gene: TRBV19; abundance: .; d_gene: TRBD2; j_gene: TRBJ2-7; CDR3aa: CASSSIAGAREQYF; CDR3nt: TGTGCCAGTAGTTCGATAGCGGGAGCTCGCGAGCAGTACTTC
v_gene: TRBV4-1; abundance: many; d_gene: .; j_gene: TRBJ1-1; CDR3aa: CASSQGRDTEAFF; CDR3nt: TGTGCCAGCTCACAGGGTAGGGACACTGAAGCTTTCTTT
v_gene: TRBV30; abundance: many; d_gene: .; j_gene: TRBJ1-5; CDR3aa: CAWSLQASNQPQHF; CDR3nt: TGTGCCTGGAGCCTACAGGCTAGCAATCAGCCCCAGCATTTT
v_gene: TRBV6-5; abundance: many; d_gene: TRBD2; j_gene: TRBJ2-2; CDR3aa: CASSYGTSGSLGELFF; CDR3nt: TGTGCCAGCAGTTACGGGACTAGCGGGAGTCTAGGGGAGCTGTTTTTT
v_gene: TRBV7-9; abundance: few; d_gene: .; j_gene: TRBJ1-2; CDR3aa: CASSTTTGVYGYTF; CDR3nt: TGTGCCAGCAGTACGACAACTGGGGTATATGGCTACACCTTC
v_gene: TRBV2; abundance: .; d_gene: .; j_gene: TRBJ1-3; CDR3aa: CASSETRPGNTIYF; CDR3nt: TGTGCCAGCAGTGAAACCCGACCTGGAAACACCATATATTTT
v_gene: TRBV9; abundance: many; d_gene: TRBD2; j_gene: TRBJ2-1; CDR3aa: CASSVTSGPYNEQFF; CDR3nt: TGTGCCAGCAGCGTAACTAGCGGCCCCTACAATGAGCAGTTCTTC
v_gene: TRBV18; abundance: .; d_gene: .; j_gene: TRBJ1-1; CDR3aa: CASSLWRDGTEAFF; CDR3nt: TGTGCCAGCTCACTTTGGAGGGATGGGACTGAAGCTTTCTTT
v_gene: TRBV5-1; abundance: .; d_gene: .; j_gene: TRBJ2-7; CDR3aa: CASSLRAATSFLSYEQYF; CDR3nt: TGCGCCAGCAGCTTGCGGGCAGCCACTTCGTTTCTTTCCTACGAGCAGTACTTC
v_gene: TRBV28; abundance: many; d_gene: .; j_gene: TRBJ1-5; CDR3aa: CASKGQPQHF; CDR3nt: TGTGCCAGCAAAGGACAGCCCCAGCATTTT
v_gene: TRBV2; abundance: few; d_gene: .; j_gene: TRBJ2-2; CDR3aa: CASRQGGELFF; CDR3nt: TGTGCCAGCAGACAGGGCGGGGAGCTGTTTTTT
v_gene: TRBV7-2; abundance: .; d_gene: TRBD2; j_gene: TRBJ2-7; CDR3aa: CASTLAGGAYEQYF; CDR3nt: TGTGCCAGCACCCTAGCGGGAGGAGCCTACGAGCAGTACTTC
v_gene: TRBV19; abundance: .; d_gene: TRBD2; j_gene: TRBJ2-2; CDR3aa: CASSRSSGNTGELFF; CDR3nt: TGTGCCAGTAGTAGGTCTAGCGGCAACACCGGGGAGCTGTTTTTT
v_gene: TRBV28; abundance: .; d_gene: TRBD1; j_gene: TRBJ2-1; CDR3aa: CASSLGTGGGNEQFF; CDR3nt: TGTGCCAGCAGTTTAGGGACAGGGGGGGGCAATGAGCAGTTCTTC
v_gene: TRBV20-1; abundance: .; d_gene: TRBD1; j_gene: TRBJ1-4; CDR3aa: CSANVQGGEKLFF; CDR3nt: TGCAGTGCTAATGTCCAGGGGGGGGAAAAACTGTTTTTT
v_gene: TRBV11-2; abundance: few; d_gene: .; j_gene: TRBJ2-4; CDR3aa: CASSLGGRGLLAKNIQYF; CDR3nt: TGTGCCAGCAGCTTAGGGGGCCGGGGCTTACTAGCCAAAAACATTCAGTACTTC
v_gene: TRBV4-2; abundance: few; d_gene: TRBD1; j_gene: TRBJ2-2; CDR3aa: CASSQRTGNTGELFF; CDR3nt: TGTGCCAGCAGCCAAAGGACAGGGAACACCGGGGAGCTGTTTTTT
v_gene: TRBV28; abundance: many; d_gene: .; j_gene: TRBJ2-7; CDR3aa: CASSLSGVTYEQYF; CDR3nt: TGTGCCAGCAGTTTATCCGGCGTAACCTACGAGCAGTACTTC
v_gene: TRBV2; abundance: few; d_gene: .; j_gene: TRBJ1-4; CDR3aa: CASLDRPNEKLFF; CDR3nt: TGTGCCAGCTTGGACAGACCCAATGAAAAACTGTTTTTT
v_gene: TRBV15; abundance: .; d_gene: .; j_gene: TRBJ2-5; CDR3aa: CATSADLQETQYF; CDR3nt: TGTGCCACCAGCGCGGACCTCCAAGAGACCCAGTACTTC
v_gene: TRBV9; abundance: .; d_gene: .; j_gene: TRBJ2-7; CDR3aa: CASSVSMYTYEQYF; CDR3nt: TGTGCCAGCAGCGTATCCATGTACACCTACGAGCAGTACTTC